The clone carrying this T cell receptor beta chain was recorded a few times. Its cognate antigen is unknown. Some clones are missing from TCRdb's copy, which holds only in-frame ones; the method was immunoSEQ multiplex PCR. The sample has about 62,000 clones, roughly 87% seen once; the top ten hold more than 3%. This entry belongs to a study of a mutant IDH1 vaccine in newly diagnosed glioma. Overall study context: Vaccines began 4-6 weeks after radiotherapy alone, or with temozolomide cycles. Beforehand, treatment had been radiotherapy, temozolomide, or both; the majority received both.

Germline V gives CDR1 SGHTS, CDR2 YDEGEE. This CDR3 contains 16 residues. V was shortened by 0 bases and J by 0 bases, with 9 bases between the two germline ends. Time point denoted: week 47, end of study. Mutant IDH1 20-mer peptide, at 300 ug, made up each vaccine dose, with topical imiquimod. This chain connects TRBV5-8 to TRBJ1-4; D remains unclear. The receptor comes from a man aged 25 to 40 with glioma. Sequences were derived from PBMCs, sampled from a glioma patient whose treatment included an IDH1 peptide vaccine. The CDR3 coding sequence is TGTGCCAGCAGCTTGGGGCGTATTTCAACTAATGAAAAACTGTTTTTT. Its protein product is CASSLGRISTNEKLFF.